This TCR beta chain came from a study of blood T cells in healthy people across ages. Overall study context: The template switching approach captured approximately one barcoded beta molecule for every two T cells.

This clonotype was recorded a few times. Its cognate antigen is unknown. Germline V gives CDR1 MNHNY, CDR2 SVGAGI (reference sequence). Unmatched junction bases numbered 9, after V lost 6 bases and J lost 2 bases. There are 17 residues in the CDR3. Regarding the study as a whole: There were more naive CD4+ cells and higher diversity in long-lived donors than in aged donors.

The use of a sample-barcoded 5' primer and a J-beta primer mix characterized a second PCR of roughly 6 to 11 cycles. TCRdb itself ran the 5' RACE reads through MiXCR, one entry per CDR3 protein. The table shows approximately 850,000 distinct CDR3 sequences, with 58% occurring only once. This rearrangement joins TRBV6-6 to TRBJ2-7; 14 nucleotides align to TRBD2. Sequencing was done on a sample of blood. This TCR was sampled from a man aged 25 to 40 in good health. The CDR3, as DNA: TGTGCCAGCAGAAAAGGGACTAGCGGGGGACTTCCCTACGAGCAGTACTTC. Amino acid sequence: CASRKGTSGGLPYEQYF.